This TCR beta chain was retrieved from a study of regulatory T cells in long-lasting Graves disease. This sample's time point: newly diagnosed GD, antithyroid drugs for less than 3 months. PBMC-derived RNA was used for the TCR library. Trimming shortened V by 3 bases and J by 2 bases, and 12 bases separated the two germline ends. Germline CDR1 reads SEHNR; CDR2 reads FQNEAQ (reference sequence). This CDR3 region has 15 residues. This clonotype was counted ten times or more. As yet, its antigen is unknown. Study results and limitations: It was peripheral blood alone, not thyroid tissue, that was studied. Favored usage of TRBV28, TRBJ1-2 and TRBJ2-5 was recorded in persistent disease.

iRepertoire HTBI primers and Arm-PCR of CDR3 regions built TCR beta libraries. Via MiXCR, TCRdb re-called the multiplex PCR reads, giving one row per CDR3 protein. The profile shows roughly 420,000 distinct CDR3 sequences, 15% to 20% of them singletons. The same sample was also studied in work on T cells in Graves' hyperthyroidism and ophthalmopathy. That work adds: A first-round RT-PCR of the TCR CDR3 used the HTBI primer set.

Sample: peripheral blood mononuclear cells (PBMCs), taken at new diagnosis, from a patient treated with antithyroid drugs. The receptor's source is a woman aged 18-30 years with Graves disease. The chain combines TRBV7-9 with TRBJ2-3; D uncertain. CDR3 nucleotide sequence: TGTGCCAGCAGCTTGGTCTCCTCTGTCACAGATACGCAGTATTTT. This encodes CASSLVSSVTDTQYF. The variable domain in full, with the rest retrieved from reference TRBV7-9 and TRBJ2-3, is DTGVSQNPRHKITKRGQNVTFRCDPISEHNRLYWYRQTLGQGPEFLTYFQNEAQLEKSRLLSDRFSAERPKGSFSTLEIQRTEQGDSAMYLCASSLVSSVTDTQYFGPGTRLTVL.